These 20 T cell receptor beta chains share one sample of origin, sequenced in a study of control samples from healthy donors and cancer patients. Data came from immunoSEQ multiplex PCR; TCRdb stores just in-frame clones and leaves some out. The sample consists of 40,000 or so clones, about 83% of them appearing once. The specimen was PBMCs. The receptors come from a woman aged 55-75 years with lung cancer.

The chain carries TRBV7-2 and TRBJ1-6; 7 bases match TRBD1. V was pared by 5 bases and J by 8 bases, with 9 bases of the junction left unmatched. Germline V gene data show CDR1 as SGHTA and CDR2 as FQGNSA. There are 15 residues in the CDR3. The DNA for the CDR3 is TGTGCCAGCAGCGGACACAGGGGAATCGATTCACCCCTCCACTTT. Translation gives CASSGHRGIDSPLHF. The whole variable domain, remainder taken from reference TRBV7-2 and TRBJ1-6, is GAGVSQSPSNKVTEKGKDVELRCDPISGHTALYWYRQSLGQGLEFLIYFQGNSAPDKSGLPSDRFSAERTGGSVSTLTIQRTQQEDSAVYLCASSGHRGIDSPLHFGNGTRLTVT.

This chain connects TRBV18 to TRBJ2-1; D gene unclear. Trimming pared 6 bases from V and 7 bases from J, leaving 16 bases between. Germline CDR1 reads KGHSH; CDR2 reads LQKENI. This CDR3 contains 14 residues. The CDR3 here is CASSPVGTQNEQFF. CDR3 coding DNA: TGTGCCAGCTCCCCCGTGGGTACCCAGAATGAGCAGTTCTTC.

The chain recombines TRBV9 with TRBJ2-7; no definite D call. V lost 0 bases and J 3 bases, leaving 7 bases between the germline ends. Germline-derived CDR1 and CDR2 are SGDLS and YYNGEE. CDR3 size: 13 residues. The CDR3 DNA follows: TGTGCCAGCAGCGTAGAAAGGGACTACGAGCAGTACTTC. This translates into CASSVERDYEQYF.

V and J are TRBV4-1 and TRBJ1-1, with D possibly being TRBD1 (5 bases). The CDR3 runs to 13 residues. Germline CDR1 reads MGHRA; CDR2 reads YSYEKL. Trimming took 4 bases from V and 1 from J, leaving 7 bases between them. The CDR3 DNA reads TGCGCCAGCAGCCTTCAGGGGAACACTGAAGCTTTCTTT. As protein: CASSLQGNTEAFF.

The chain carries TRBV7-2 and TRBJ1-1; 7 nucleotides align to TRBD1. The CDR3 has 14 residues. Looked up from germline, CDR1 is SGHTA and CDR2 is FQGNSA. The junction had 8 bases not matched to a gene; V was cut back by 0 bases and J by 10 bases. The CDR3 DNA follows: TGTGCCAGCAGCTTAGCGTCAATAAGGGGGCGAGCTTTCTTT. It specifies CASSLASIRGRAFF.

The chain employs TRBV6-5 and TRBJ1-3; TRBD1 is a possible D gene (5 bases). V was pared by 4 bases and J by 4 bases, with 8 bases between. Germline loops: CDR1 MNHEY, CDR2 SVGAGI. The CDR3 has 13 amino acids. CDR3 sequence reads: CASSLGLGNTIYF. DNA of the CDR3: TGTGCCAGCAGTTTGGGGCTGGGAAACACCATATATTTT.

V and J are TRBV7-2 and TRBJ2-3, with no clear D. The CDR3 is 14 residues long. Per the germline V gene, CDR1 is SGHTA and CDR2 is FQGNSA. Trimming stripped 8 bases from V and 0 bases from J, with 12 bases between. The CDR3 loop is CASLVYPSTDTQYF. In nucleotides, the CDR3 is TGTGCCAGCCTGGTATACCCTAGCACAGATACGCAGTATTTT.

The CDR3 bases are TGTGCCTGGAGATCCAGGGGGGAGGCTTTCTTT. This gives the protein CAWRSRGEAFF. The V call is TRBV30, the J call TRBJ1-1; 7 bases match TRBD1. The CDR3 extends over 11 amino acids. Trimming took 3 bases from V and 11 from J; bases not matched to a gene: 6. Germline CDR1 reads GTSNPN; CDR2 reads SVGIG (reference sequence). The whole variable domain, remainder taken from reference TRBV30 and TRBJ1-1, is SQTIHQWPATLVQPVGSPLSLECTVEGTSNPNLYWYRQAAGRGLQLLFYSVGIGQISSEVPQNLSASRPQDRQFILSSKKLLLSDSGFYLCAWRSRGEAFFGQGTRLTVV.

The chain couples TRBV4-1 to TRBJ2-1; D remains ambiguous. This CDR3 contains 16 residues. Germline CDR1 MGHRA, CDR2 YSYEKL. Trimming left V 1 base short and J 0 bases short, with 10 bases between. Here the CDR3 reads CASSQVDLVSYNEQFF. The CDR3, as DNA: TGCGCCAGCAGCCAAGTAGACCTAGTCTCCTACAATGAGCAGTTCTTC.

The V gene is TRBV27, the J gene TRBJ2-5; 7 positions agree with TRBD1. Germline V gene lookup returns CDR1 MNHEY and CDR2 SMNVEV (reference sequence). This CDR3 comprises 15 residues. V shed 6 bases and J 0 bases; nucleotides not matched to a gene: 7. The CDR3, as DNA: TGTGCCAGCAGAGATGGGACAGCTTACCAAGAGACCCAGTACTTC. This codes for CASRDGTAYQETQYF.

This chain links TRBV2 with TRBJ2-2, with D hard to call. Trimming took off 3 bases at V and 0 bases at J, with 8 bases between the two ends. This CDR3 is 15 amino acids long. Looked up from germline, CDR1 is SNHLY and CDR2 is FYNNEI. In nucleotides, the CDR3 is TGTGCCAGCAGTGATTACGGCGCGAACACCGGGGAGCTGTTTTTT. Amino acids: CASSDYGANTGELFF.

This clone was counted once. The chain is built from TRBV7-9 and TRBJ2-1; 8 bases agree with TRBD1. Germline assignment: CDR1 SEHNR and CDR2 FQNEAQ (reference sequence). V was clipped by 5 bases and J by 5 bases; unmatched bases: 11. This CDR3 has 16 residues. The CDR3 DNA is TGTGCCAGCAGCCGCTTCCGGACAGGGAACGACAATGAGCAGTTCTTC. It yields the protein CASSRFRTGNDNEQFF.

The chain links TRBV14 to TRBJ1-1; D is unclear. V lost 2 bases and J lost 4, with 14 bases in between. The germline gives CDR1 SGHDN, CDR2 FVKESK. CDR3 length equals 15 residues. The DNA for the CDR3 is TGTGCCAGCAGCCAAAACCGTCTCCGAACCACTGAAGCTTTCTTT. Amino acids: CASSQNRLRTTEAFF.

This clone is a singleton in its sample. The chain links TRBV5-1 to TRBJ1-2; perhaps TRBD1 as D (6 bases). V was trimmed by 2 bases and J by 3 bases, leaving 11 bases between them. The CDR3 runs 14 residues. The V gene's germline CDR1 is SGHRS and CDR2 YFSETQ. The CDR3 DNA reads TGCGCCAGCAGCTTACAGGGTCAGGACTATGGCTACACCTTC. The encoded protein is CASSLQGQDYGYTF. Using reference TRBV5-1 and TRBJ1-2 for the parts outside the CDR3, the full variable domain is KAGVTQTPRYLIKTRGQQVTLSCSPISGHRSVSWYQQTPGQGLQFLFEYFSETQRNKGNFPGRFSGRQFSNSRSEMNVSTLELGDSALYLCASSLQGQDYGYTFGSGTRLTVV.

The chain is built from TRBV4-2 and TRBJ2-3; 10 bases align to TRBD2. J gave up 3 bases and V 4 bases, and 7 bases lay outside the gene matches. There are 16 residues in the CDR3. In germline, CDR1 is LGHNA, CDR2 YNFKEQ. The CDR3 bases are TGTGCCAGCAGCCCCTTAGTAGCGGGAGGTACAGATACGCAGTATTTT. Amino acid sequence: CASSPLVAGGTDTQYF.

The chain uses TRBV19 and TRBJ1-5; a weak D match, TRBD1 (6 bases). Germline values: CDR1 LNHDA, CDR2 SQIVND (reference sequence). The CDR3 is made up of 15 amino acids. Trimming took 5 bases from V and 5 from J, leaving 16 bases between them. The DNA for the CDR3 is TGTGCCAGTAGTTACTCCTTTGAGGGGGATCAGCCCCAGCATTTT. This gives the protein CASSYSFEGDQPQHF.

This chain joins TRBV18 and TRBJ1-1, with D uncertain. This CDR3 is built from 13 residues. V was shortened by 3 bases and J by 3 bases, with 8 bases between the two germline ends. Germline V gives CDR1 KGHSH, CDR2 LQKENI. Written as DNA, the CDR3 is TGTGCCAGCTCACCCTCAACGGACACTGAAGCTTTCTTT. This encodes CASSPSTDTEAFF.

V gene TRBV4-1 combines with J gene TRBJ1-2, with 9 bases fitting TRBD1. J was trimmed by 8 bases and V by 3 bases; bases with no gene match: 7. The germline CDR1 and CDR2 sequences are MGHRA and YSYEKL. The CDR3 is made up of 14 amino acids. CDR3 region: CASSHPDRGGGYTF. CDR3 nucleotides: TGCGCCAGCAGCCACCCGGACAGGGGTGGCGGCTACACCTTC.

The CDR3 DNA is TGTGCCAGCAGCTTAGCGGCCTCCCCCGGGGAGCTGTTTTTT. Its protein is CASSLAASPGELFF. V usage is TRBV7-2 and J usage is TRBJ2-2; unclear D gene. Germline assignment: CDR1 SGHTA and CDR2 FQGNSA. The CDR3 is made up of 14 amino acids. Trimming shortened V by 0 bases and J by 6 bases, and 8 bases separated the two germline ends.

The V gene is TRBV7-8, the J gene TRBJ2-1; 9 nucleotides align to TRBD2. The germline gives CDR1 SGHVS, CDR2 FQNEAQ. After removal of 0 bases from V and 7 bases from J, the junction contained 10 bases not matched to a gene. The CDR3 extends over 17 amino acids. The CDR3 DNA reads as TGTGCCAGCAGCTTAGCGGCGGGGGGGGACCCACGGAATGAGCAGTTCTTC. Encoded protein: CASSLAAGGDPRNEQFF.